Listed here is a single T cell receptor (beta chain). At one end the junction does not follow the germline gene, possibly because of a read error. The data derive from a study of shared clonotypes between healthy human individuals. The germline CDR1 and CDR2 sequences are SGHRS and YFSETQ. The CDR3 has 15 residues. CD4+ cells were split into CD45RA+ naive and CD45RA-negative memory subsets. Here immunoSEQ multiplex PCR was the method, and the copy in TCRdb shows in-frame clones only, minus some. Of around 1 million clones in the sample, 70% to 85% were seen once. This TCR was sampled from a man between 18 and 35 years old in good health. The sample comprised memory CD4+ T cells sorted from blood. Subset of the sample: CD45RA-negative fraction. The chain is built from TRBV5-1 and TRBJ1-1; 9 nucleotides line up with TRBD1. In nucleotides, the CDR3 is TGCACCAGCAGCTATACAGGGGGCCGGAGCACTGAAGCTTTCTTT. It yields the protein CTSSYTGGRSTEAFF.